The source of this TCR beta chain is a study of monozygotic twins with inflammatory bowel disease. Per TCR library, about 3.5 ug of total RNA was used. UMIs incorporating a 6-nucleotide sample barcode were appended by means of template switching. TCRdb reprocessed the 5' RACE reads and stores each CDR3 protein as one record, lacking DNA. The sample holds around 380,000 distinct CDR3 sequences. General study findings and limits: Inverse Simpson values showed less TCRbeta diversity in IBD patients than in their healthy co-twins.

Germline loops: CDR1 MGHRA, CDR2 YSYEKL. The CDR3 contains 12 residues. Concerning this clonotype itself: The antigen is undetermined.

The V gene is TRBV4-1, the J gene TRBJ2-6. The sequenced sample consisted of blood. This TCR came from a human donor with ulcerative colitis or Crohn's disease, or a healthy co-twin of an affected twin (not recorded which). The CDR3 spells CASSQGPGPLTF.